This is a list of T cell receptor beta chains from one sample in a study of cytomegalovirus exposure and HLA in healthy donors. Sequencing was performed with immunoSEQ multiplex PCR; in TCRdb, only in-frame clones are kept and a portion is missing. The sample yields more than 150,000 clones, 80% seen once. The sequenced material came from PBMCs. Every receptor here comes from a boy aged 5 to 17 in good health and CMV-seronegative. Both conserved end residues are part of each CDR3. D genes are given only for firm matches.

>17|TRBD2|TRBV9
CASSVASSGGAGNEQYF
>15|TRBD2|TRBV6-4
CASSDSSGSTGELFF
>13|NA|TRBV4-3
CASSQERGQPQHF
>13|TRBD1|TRBV19
CARNQGARDTQYF
>15|NA|TRBV5-1
CASSLVAGSSYEQYF
>16|TRBD2|TRBV4-3
CASSQDAAGGGETQYF
>14|TRBD1|TRBV5-1
CASSWDRGQTEAFF
>14|NA|TRBV7-2
CASSSGSGYNEQFF
>16|TRBD1|TRBV5-1
CASSQRQGLAKNIQYF
>17|TRBD2|TRBV7-8
CASSLALSAGGPGEQYF
>14|NA|TRBV12-5
CASGSGSAYNEQFF
>14|NA|TRBV6-1
CASSDRGHTGELFF
>15|TRBD1|TRBV4-1
CASSQTGSHQDTQYF
>14|TRBD1|TRBV5-6
CASSFGTGATEAFF
>12|TRBD1|TRBV5-1
CASSLGGQGAFF
>15|TRBD1|TRBV9
CASSVGTGEYNEQFF
>16|NA|TRBV9
CASSPFNGGGGTEAFF
>14|NA|TRBV4-3
CASSLASGTDTQYF
>16|TRBD1|TRBV15
CATSRAPGGDSDTQYF
>15|NA|TRBV19
CASSMGPHPANGYTF
>15|NA|TRBV27
CASSLSLRGTTEAFF
>15|TRBD2|TRBV9
CASSPRTGTSDEQFF
>18|NA|TRBV5-5
CASSLGAGLTSGANVLTF
>15|TRBD2|TRBV30
CAWSPTRGGFSEQFF
>16|NA|TRBV18
CASSPPLTGLNYGYTF
>15|TRBD1|TRBV13
CASSPTGTGKDEQYF
>15|NA|TRBV6-5
CASIGSTGPIHGYTF
>14|TRBD2|TRBV7-8
CASSSVAGGGEQYF
>19|NA|TRBV9
CASSVARGTKCSRDTEAFF
>16|TRBD2|TRBV9
CASSLSGGTYTDTQYF
>14|TRBD1|TRBV5-4
CASSLTGGSDTQYF
>14|TRBD1|TRBV6-5
CASSYTKGQSEAFF
>15|TRBD1|TRBV11-2
CASSPRTGLLWGLFF
>14|NA|TRBV7-9
CASSFHRVIDGYTF
>13|NA|TRBV7-9
CASSLGRNQPQHF
>15|TRBD1|TRBV7-2
CASSPRTGTIYGYTF
>13|TRBD1|TRBV15
CATKTGHTGELFF
>15|TRBD1|TRBV6-1
CASSESGTGRVGAFF
>14|NA|TRBV27
CASSPNRHNTEAFF
>16|NA|TRBV4-3
CASSPDPTGSSYEQYF
>15|NA|TRBV11-2
CASSSQGYSNQPQHF
>15|TRBD1|TRBV5-1
CASSSRTGLYYGYTF
>13|NA|TRBV5-1
CASSLGGNTEAFF
>13|NA|TRBV28
CASSGRAYYGYTF
>19|TRBD1|TRBV4-1
CASSQGWTGSPGGTDTQYF
>13|NA|TRBV29-1
CSVLGSQAHEQYF